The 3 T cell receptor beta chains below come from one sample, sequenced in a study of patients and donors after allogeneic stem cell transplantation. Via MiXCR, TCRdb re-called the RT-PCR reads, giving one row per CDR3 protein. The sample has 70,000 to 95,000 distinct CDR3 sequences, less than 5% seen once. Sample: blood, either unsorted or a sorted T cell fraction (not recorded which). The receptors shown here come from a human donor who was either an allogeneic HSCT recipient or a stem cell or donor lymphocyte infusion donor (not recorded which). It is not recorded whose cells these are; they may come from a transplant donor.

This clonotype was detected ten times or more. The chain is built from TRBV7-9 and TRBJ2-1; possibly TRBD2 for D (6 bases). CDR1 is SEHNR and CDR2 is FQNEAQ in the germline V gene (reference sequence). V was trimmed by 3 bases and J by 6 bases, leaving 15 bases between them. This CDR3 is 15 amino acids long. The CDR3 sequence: CASSFRGTLLNEQFF. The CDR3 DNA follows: TGTGCCAGCAGCTTTCGCGGGACCCTCCTCAATGAGCAGTTCTTC.

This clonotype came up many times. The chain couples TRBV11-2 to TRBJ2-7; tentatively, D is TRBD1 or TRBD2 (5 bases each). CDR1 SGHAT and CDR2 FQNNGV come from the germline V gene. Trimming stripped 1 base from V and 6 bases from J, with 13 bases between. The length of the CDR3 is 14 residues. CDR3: CASSLGGLRGEQYF. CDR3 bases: TGTGCCAGCAGCTTAGGGGGGTTGCGAGGCGAGCAGTACTTC.

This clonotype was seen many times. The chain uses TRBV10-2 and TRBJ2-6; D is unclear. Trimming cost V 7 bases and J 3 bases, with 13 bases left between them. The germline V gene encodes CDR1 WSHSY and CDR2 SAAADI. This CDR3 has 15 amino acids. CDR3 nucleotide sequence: TGCGCCAGCAATAATGGGCACAGTGGGGCCAACGTCCTGACTTTC. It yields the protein CASNNGHSGANVLTF.